The rows below give T cell receptor beta chains drawn from one sample of a study of shared clonotypes between healthy human individuals. TCRdb's table, derived via immunoSEQ multiplex PCR, lists solely in-frame clones and lacks some. The sample carries about 870,000 clones, 80% to 95% recorded once. The specimen was naive CD8+ T cells sorted from blood. Receptors were obtained from a man aged 30-40 years in good health. The CDR3 runs from the conserved cysteine through the conserved F or W. The D gene is left open where the match is weak. A clone size is listed for some rows: how often the clone was seen (once, few, many), or a class if it is expanded.

j_gene,abundance,d_gene,v_gene,CDR3aa,CDR3nt
TRBJ1-2,NA,NA,TRBV2,CASSAGAGGYTF,TGTGCCAGCAGTGCGGGGGCTGGTGGCTACACCTTC
TRBJ2-1,few,NA,TRBV5-5,CASRDAANEQFF,TGTGCCAGCAGGGACGCTGCCAATGAGCAGTTCTTC
TRBJ2-2,NA,NA,TRBV27,CASSLGTPRELFF,TGTGCCAGCAGTTTAGGGACCCCCCGGGAGCTGTTTTTT
TRBJ1-1,NA,NA,TRBV5-1,CASSLARGNTEAFF,TGCGCCAGCAGCTTGGCACGGGGGAACACTGAAGCTTTCTTT
TRBJ2-7,few,NA,TRBV7-9,CASSLGPAGEQYF,TGTGCCAGCAGCTTAGGGCCAGCTGGGGAGCAGTACTTC
TRBJ2-7,NA,NA,TRBV11-2,CASSINGGRYEQYF,TGTGCCAGCAGCATCAACGGGGGGCGGTACGAGCAGTACTTC
TRBJ2-1,NA,TRBD2,TRBV27,CASSRWGVAGGPSNEQFF,TGTGCCAGCAGTAGATGGGGGGTAGCGGGAGGGCCGAGCAATGAGCAGTTCTTC
TRBJ2-3,NA,TRBD2,TRBV6-5,CASSYGLAGSTDTQYF,TGTGCCAGCAGTTATGGCCTAGCGGGAAGCACAGATACGCAGTATTTT
TRBJ1-1,NA,NA,TRBV27,CASSTTGMNTEAFF,TGTGCCAGCAGTACAACAGGGATGAACACTGAAGCTTTCTTT
TRBJ2-1,NA,NA,TRBV4-3,CASSQEDMNNEQFF,TGCGCCAGCAGCCAAGAAGATATGAACAATGAGCAGTTCTTC
TRBJ2-7,NA,NA,TRBV7-9,CASSFALSYEQYF,TGTGCCAGCAGCTTTGCCCTCTCCTACGAGCAGTACTTC
TRBJ2-2,NA,NA,TRBV10-1,CASSEPRRGELFF,TGCGCCAGCAGTGAGCCTAGGAGGGGGGAGCTGTTTTTT
TRBJ1-4,NA,NA,TRBV18,CASSPNPGSTNEKLFF,TGTGCCAGCTCACCAAATCCAGGGAGTACTAATGAAAAACTGTTTTTT
TRBJ2-2,NA,TRBD1,TRBV29-1,CSVERTGVTGELFF,TGCAGCGTTGAGCGGACAGGGGTCACCGGGGAGCTGTTTTTT
TRBJ2-1,NA,NA,TRBV21-1,CASSKDPGISPLDYNEQFF,TGTGCCAGCAGCAAAGACCCAGGTATTAGCCCACTTGACTACAATGAGCAGTTCTTC
TRBJ2-3,NA,NA,TRBV4-1,CASSQERRRATSTDTQYF,TGCGCCAGCAGCCAAGAAAGGCGGAGGGCAACTAGCACAGATACGCAGTATTTT
TRBJ2-5,NA,TRBD2,TRBV5-1,CASSQTSGRATETQYF,TGCGCCAGCAGCCAGACTAGCGGGAGGGCTACAGAGACCCAGTACTTC
TRBJ2-3,NA,NA,TRBV7-9,CASTATNPGTQYF,TGTGCCAGCACCGCGACTAACCCCGGTACGCAGTATTTT
TRBJ2-5,NA,TRBD2,TRBV5-1,CASSLYHGGGMEETQYF,TGCGCCAGCAGCTTGTACCATGGCGGGGGGATGGAAGAGACCCAGTACTTC
TRBJ2-7,NA,TRBD2,TRBV5-8,CASSSLGLAGGSLLVHEQYF,TGTGCCAGCAGCTCCTTGGGACTAGCGGGAGGCTCCCTATTAGTCCACGAGCAGTACTTC
TRBJ2-2,once,NA,TRBV7-6,CASSLVGPTGELFF,TGTGCCAGCAGCTTAGTGGGGCCCACCGGGGAGCTGTTTTTT
TRBJ1-2,once,NA,TRBV5-4,CASSLAGSGTNYGYTF,TGTGCCAGCAGCTTGGCAGGGTCGGGGACTAACTATGGCTACACCTTC
TRBJ2-7,NA,TRBD2,TRBV6-6,CASSYSSGRAEYEQYF,TGTGCCAGCAGTTACAGCAGCGGGAGGGCCGAATACGAGCAGTACTTC
TRBJ2-7,NA,TRBD2,TRBV6-9,CASVPGGPLPYEQYF,TGTGCCAGCGTCCCGGGGGGACCCCTCCCCTACGAGCAGTACTTC
TRBJ2-5,NA,TRBD2,TRBV27,CASSSISGRAQETQYF,TGTGCCAGCAGTTCGATAAGCGGGAGGGCCCAAGAGACCCAGTACTTC
TRBJ1-1,NA,TRBD1,TRBV28,CASSSTQGAANTEAFF,TGTGCCAGCAGTTCGACTCAGGGGGCCGCGAACACTGAAGCTTTCTTT
TRBJ1-1,NA,NA,TRBV11-1,CASSSTWGTEAFF,TGTGCCAGCAGCTCAACGTGGGGCACTGAAGCTTTCTTT
TRBJ2-7,NA,NA,TRBV5-4,CASSFYHSYEQYF,TGTGCCAGCAGCTTTTACCACTCCTACGAGCAGTACTTC
TRBJ2-3,NA,TRBD2,TRBV27,CASSLGLAGHTQYF,TGTGCCAGCAGTCTAGGACTAGCAGGGCACACGCAGTATTTT
TRBJ2-3,NA,TRBD2,TRBV23-1,CASSQSNSGRRDTQYF,TGCGCCAGCAGTCAATCTAACAGCGGGAGGAGAGATACGCAGTATTTT
TRBJ2-5,NA,NA,TRBV27,CASSLIRDRETQYF,TGTGCCAGCAGTTTAATACGGGACCGAGAGACCCAGTACTTC
TRBJ2-3,NA,TRBD1,TRBV11-2,CASSLVWTGGADTQYF,TGTGCCAGCAGCTTAGTATGGACAGGGGGCGCAGATACGCAGTATTTT
TRBJ1-5,NA,NA,TRBV9,CASSSGGFPQHF,TGTGCCAGCAGCTCCGGAGGGTTTCCCCAGCATTTT